One sample yielded the 26 T cell receptor beta chains listed below, sequenced in a study of immune cell composition in non-small cell lung cancer. The normal lung sample lay at least 3 cm, and maximally far, from the tumour. Sequenced by immunoSEQ multiplex PCR; TCRdb stores in-frame clones only, minus some. Seen here are around 15,000 clones, 77% observed once, and the top ten hold over 9%. These sequences were also reported in another study, on CD4 T cells in lung cancer.

What was sequenced was non-adjacent lung tissue. These receptors were taken from a human donor with non-small cell lung cancer.

The CDR3 region is CSVWATGWAEKLFF. In DNA, the CDR3 is TGCAGCGTGTGGGCGACAGGGTGGGCAGAAAAACTGTTTTTT. The chain uses TRBV29-1 and TRBJ1-4, with 7 positions matching TRBD1. The germline V gene encodes CDR1 SQVTM and CDR2 ANQGSEA. This CDR3 has 14 amino acids. V lost 6 bases, J lost 8 bases, and 12 bases stayed unmatched. The full variable domain, its missing parts supplied by reference TRBV29-1 and TRBJ1-4, is SAVISQKPSRDICQRGTSLTIQCQVDSQVTMMFWYRQQPGQSLTLIATANQGSEATYESGFVIDKFPISRPNLTFSTLTVSNMSPEDSSIYLCSVWATGWAEKLFFGSGTQLSVL.

By frequency in the sample, this clone is medium-sized (0.01 to 0.1%). This sample includes further DNA sequences coding for the same CDR3. The chain has TRBV18 and TRBJ1-6, with a weak D call TRBD1 (5 bases). Per the germline V gene, CDR1 is KGHSH and CDR2 is LQKENI. The length of the CDR3 is 15 residues. Deletions cut 2 bases from V and 6 bases from J, with 11 bases between. The CDR3 protein is CASSPSGALNSPLHF. CDR3 in DNA: TGTGCCAGCTCACCAAGCGGGGCGCTTAATTCACCCCTCCACTTT.

CDR3 sequence (DNA): TGTGCCAGCAGTCCAACGGGACTAGCGGGGGGGGGCACAGATACGCAGTATTTT. Residues: CASSPTGLAGGGTDTQYF. V is TRBV27 and J is TRBJ2-3; 16 bases map to TRBD2. The V gene end was trimmed by 5 bases and the J gene end by 1 base; junction bases not matched to a gene: 6. Germline values: CDR1 MNHEY, CDR2 SMNVEV (reference sequence). This CDR3 is 18 amino acids long.

This chain joins TRBV10-3 and TRBJ2-7, with TRBD2 identical over 8 bases. Trimming at V came to 10 bases and at J to 5 bases, leaving 13 bases not matched to a gene. Germline loops: CDR1 ENHRY, CDR2 SYGVKD. The CDR3 length is 14 residues. CDR3 in amino acids: CATLAGGKSHEQYF. The CDR3, as DNA: TGTGCCACCCTGGCGGGGGGTAAGTCCCACGAGCAGTACTTC.

V usage is TRBV6-1 and J usage is TRBJ2-3, with 14 bases identical to TRBD2. With V trimmed by 2 bases and J by 4 bases, 2 bases remained unmatched. The CDR3 is made up of 16 amino acids. In germline, CDR1 is MNHNS, CDR2 SASEGT. In nucleotides, the CDR3 is TGTGCCAGCAGTGAACTGGGACTAGCGGGAGCAGATACGCAGTATTTT. Translated: CASSELGLAGADTQYF.

This clone was seen a handful of times. The chain is built from TRBV7-4 and TRBJ1-5; D is unclear. The CDR3 spans 14 residues. Germline V gene data show CDR1 as SGHVT and CDR2 as SQSDAQ. Trimming shortened V by 2 bases and J by 6 bases, and 11 bases separated the two germline ends. The CDR3 loop reads CASSLPRERQPQHF. The CDR3 DNA follows: TGTGCCAGCAGCTTACCGAGGGAGCGTCAGCCCCAGCATTTT. The complete variable domain, with remaining parts taken from reference TRBV7-4 and TRBJ1-5, reads GAGVSQSPRYKVAKRGRDVALRCDSISGHVTLYWYRQTLGQGSEVLTYSQSDAQRDKSGRPSGRFSAERPERSVSTLKIQRTEQGDSAVYLCASSLPRERQPQHFGDGTRLSIL.

This clone has a single count. J is TRBJ1-1 and V is TRBV6-6, with D possibly being TRBD1 (5 bases). The CDR3 is made up of 13 amino acids. The germline V and J ends were trimmed by 7 bases and 4 bases, with 13 bases remaining between them. The V gene's germline CDR1 is MNHNY and CDR2 SVGAGI (reference sequence). The CDR3 sequence is CASTKKGITEAFF. CDR3 nucleotides: TGTGCCAGCACCAAAAAGGGGATCACTGAAGCTTTCTTT.

The gene calls are TRBV9 and TRBJ1-5; D might be TRBD1 (5 bases). Germline CDR1 SGDLS, CDR2 YYNGEE. The length of the CDR3 is 14 residues. V lost 0 bases and J lost 5, with 9 bases in between. The CDR3 bases are TGTGCCAGCAGCGTAGCGGGGGGATATCAGCCCCAGCATTTT. Residues: CASSVAGGYQPQHF.

The rearrangement links TRBV18 to TRBJ1-1; D ambiguous. The V gene's germline CDR1 is KGHSH and CDR2 LQKENI. This CDR3 region has 13 residues. Trimming removed 1 base at V and 4 bases at J, with 7 bases between. The CDR3 loop reads CASSPRPGTEAFF. In DNA form, the CDR3 reads TGTGCCAGCTCACCACGACCTGGCACTGAAGCTTTCTTT.

The chain carries TRBV7-8 and TRBJ2-7; unclear D gene. This CDR3 is 14 amino acids long. Looked up from germline, CDR1 is SGHVS and CDR2 is FQNEAQ. Trimming removed 3 bases from V and 3 bases from J, with 12 bases in between. As DNA, the CDR3 is TGTGCCAGCAGCTTCGGCGAAAGCCTCTACGAGCAGTACTTC. This gives the protein CASSFGESLYEQYF.

The DNA for the CDR3 is TGTGCCAGCAGCTTAGACGGACAGGGCTTGAGTGGTTGGGCCAACGTCCTGACTTTC. Translation gives CASSLDGQGLSGWANVLTF. V usage is TRBV11-3 and J usage is TRBJ2-6; TRBD1 matches at 8 bases. Germline V gene sequence: CDR1 SGHNT, CDR2 YENEEA. The trim removed 0 bases at V and 5 bases at J, leaving 12 bases unmatched. This CDR3 has 19 amino acids.

The gene calls are TRBV6-5 and TRBJ2-2; 8 nucleotides line up with TRBD1. The ends lost 5 bases at V and 6 bases at J; junction bases unmatched: 5. The germline V gene has CDR1 MNHEY and CDR2 SVGAGI. This CDR3 has 14 residues. This chain's CDR3 is CASSIGQGPGELFF. CDR3 in DNA: TGTGCCAGCAGTATCGGACAGGGCCCCGGGGAGCTGTTTTTT.

By share of the sample, this clone is large (0.1 to 1%). The gene calls are TRBV6-5 and TRBJ1-2; 8 positions agree with TRBD1. The CDR3 is made up of 15 amino acids. V lost 5 bases, J lost 6 bases, and 11 bases stayed unmatched. Germline values: CDR1 MNHEY, CDR2 SVGAGI. Here the CDR3 reads CASSQRTHRGDGYTF. The DNA of the CDR3 is TGTGCCAGCAGTCAACGGACACACAGGGGGGATGGCTACACCTTC.

The chain employs TRBV7-3 and TRBJ2-2; D remains unclear. Trimming took off 1 base at V and 5 bases at J, with 8 bases between the two ends. This CDR3 spans 14 amino acids. Germline V gives CDR1 SGHTA, CDR2 FQGTGA. The CDR3 region is CASSLNSPTGELFF. CDR3 nucleotide sequence: TGTGCCAGCAGCTTAAACTCCCCAACCGGGGAGCTGTTTTTT.

The V call is TRBV19, the J call TRBJ2-6, with D perhaps TRBD1 (6 bases). CDR3 length equals 16 residues. With 6 bases removed from V and 0 bases from J, the gap between germline ends came to 12 bases. Germline loops: CDR1 LNHDA, CDR2 SQIVND (reference sequence). Here the CDR3 DNA reads TGTGCCAGTAGAGCTCTGGACAGCTCTGGGGCCAACGTCCTGACTTTC. The encoded protein is CASRALDSSGANVLTF.

The genes are TRBV20-1 and TRBJ2-5; 7 bases are a match to TRBD2. The CDR3 sequence is 11 residues long. With V trimmed by 3 bases and J by 7 bases, 2 bases remained unmatched. Germline CDR1 DFQATT, CDR2 SNEGSKA (reference sequence). The CDR3 reads CSASREATQYF. The CDR3 nucleotides read TGCAGTGCTAGCCGGGAGGCGACCCAGTACTTC.

This clone was detected only a few times. V is TRBV15 and J is TRBJ2-7, with a weak D call TRBD2 (6 bases). Trimming removed 1 base from V and 4 bases from J, with 14 bases in between. This CDR3 contains 15 residues. Germline V gene sequence: CDR1 LNHNV, CDR2 YYDKDF (reference sequence). The CDR3 DNA reads as TGTGCCACCAGCAGAGTGACGGCAGGAGGGTACGAGCAGTACTTC. It translates to CATSRVTAGGYEQYF.

V gene TRBV4-3 combines with J gene TRBJ2-1, with D hard to call. Trimming left V 0 bases short and J 8 bases short, with 17 bases between. Germline V lookup: CDR1 LGHNA, CDR2 YSLEER. The CDR3 covers 16 residues. CDR3 amino acids: CASSQEGRSVVDEQFF. In DNA, the CDR3 is TGCGCCAGCAGCCAAGAGGGCCGTTCGGTAGTCGATGAGCAGTTCTTC.

This clone is a singleton in its sample. The chain links TRBV18 to TRBJ2-7; 11 bases map to TRBD1. J was trimmed by 1 base and V by 5 bases; bases with no gene match: 4. This CDR3 has 15 residues. The germline CDR1 and CDR2 sequences are KGHSH and LQKENI. The CDR3 sequence is CASSAGQGESYEQYF. The CDR3 nucleotides are TGTGCCAGCTCAGCGGGACAGGGGGAATCCTACGAGCAGTACTTC.

V gene TRBV11-2 combines with J gene TRBJ2-5; 8 bases line up with TRBD2. The CDR3 is made up of 14 amino acids. The V gene end was trimmed by 5 bases and the J gene end by 5 bases; junction bases not matched to a gene: 7. Germline CDR1 reads SGHAT; CDR2 reads FQNNGV. This CDR3 is CASSRRGVGETQYF. CDR3 nucleotide sequence: TGTGCCAGCAGCCGGCGGGGGGTCGGGGAGACCCAGTACTTC.

The V gene is TRBV6-4, the J gene TRBJ2-3; D remains ambiguous. The germline V and J ends were trimmed by 6 bases and 5 bases, with 6 bases remaining between them. The germline gives CDR1 MRHNA, CDR2 SNTAGT. The CDR3 totals 11 residues. The CDR3 coding sequence is TGTGCCAGCAGGCATAGAGATACGCAGTATTTT. As protein: CASRHRDTQYF.

The V and J genes are TRBV7-3 and TRBJ2-7, with D maybe TRBD1 (5 bases). The CDR3 totals 16 residues. The V end lost 2 bases, the J end lost 3 bases, and 17 bases lay between the germline ends. Germline values: CDR1 SGHTA, CDR2 FQGTGA. DNA of the CDR3: TGTGCCAGCAGCTTAGCCAGACAGAACCGTCACTACGAGCAGTACTTC. Translated, it gives CASSLARQNRHYEQYF.

This sequence joins TRBV6-5 and TRBJ1-2, with TRBD1 identical over 9 bases. The CDR3 runs to 15 residues. Per germline, CDR1 MNHEY and CDR2 SVGAGI. V lost 6 bases and J lost 4; bases outside the gene matches: 9. CDR3 amino acids: CASRSTGGAGYGYTF. The DNA for the CDR3 is TGTGCCAGCAGATCCACAGGGGGCGCGGGCTATGGCTACACCTTC.

The chain recombines TRBV10-3 with TRBJ2-3, with D possibly matching TRBD2 (5 bases). CDR3 length equals 17 residues. V lost 0 bases, J lost 1 base, and 14 bases lay in between. Germline V gives CDR1 ENHRY, CDR2 SYGVKD. CDR3 sequence: CAISESRAIPRTDTQYF. The CDR3 coding sequence is TGTGCCATCAGTGAGTCGAGGGCCATTCCACGCACAGATACGCAGTATTTT.

This chain uses TRBV2 with TRBJ2-2, with no clear D. The CDR3 extends over 15 amino acids. Germline assignment: CDR1 SNHLY and CDR2 FYNNEI. The ends were cut back, 8 bases at V and 0 bases at J, with 13 bases in the middle. The CDR3 reads CASPRTVSNTGELFF. In DNA form, the CDR3 reads TGTGCCAGCCCAAGAACGGTCTCGAACACCGGGGAGCTGTTTTTT.

This clone is medium-sized. The CDR3 loop is CASSQDLEGGYTF. Written as DNA, the CDR3 is TGTGCCAGCAGCCAAGATCTAGAAGGTGGCTACACCTTC. V and J are TRBV4-2 and TRBJ1-2; the D is unclear. The CDR3 is 13 amino acids. Germline V lookup: CDR1 LGHNA, CDR2 YNFKEQ. Trimming left V 0 bases short and J 7 bases short, with 9 bases between.